This T cell receptor (beta chain) was found in a study of tumor and adjacent non-tumor tissue in lung cancer. The library came from three nested PCR rounds adapted from ARM-PCR protocols. TCRdb passed the multiplex PCR reads through MiXCR, listing each CDR3 protein once. This table has under 250,000 distinct CDR3 sequences, 60% to 85% appearing once. The template was RNA from unsorted bulk tissue. Overall study results and limits: Tumor repertoires had a smaller top 100 clone share than normal lung.

This clonotype occurred a few times. Its target is not known. CDR1 and CDR2 (germline): MDHEN, SYDVKM. This CDR3 region has 16 residues. The V gene end was trimmed by 10 bases and the J gene end by 0 bases; junction bases not matched to a gene: 15. This sequence originates from a man aged 55 to 70 with non-small cell lung cancer. The specimen sequenced was lung tumor tissue. The rearrangement links TRBV28 to TRBJ2-7; 7 bases fit TRBD1. The CDR3 bases are TGTGCCACGTGGGACAGCCGGGGATTGTTCTCCTACGAGCAGTACTTC. Protein: CATWDSRGLFSYEQYF. The full variable domain, with the rest looked up from reference TRBV28 and TRBJ2-7, is DVKVTQSSRYLVKRTGEKVFLECVQDMDHENMFWYRQDPGLGLRLIYFSYDVKMKEKGDIPEGYSVSREKKERFSLILESASTNQTSMYLCATWDSRGLFSYEQYFGPGTRLTVT.